The 25 T cell receptor beta chains in this list originate from one sample, sequenced in a study of cytomegalovirus exposure and HLA in healthy donors. The PCR used 60 Vbeta and 13 Jbeta primers. TCRdb's copy holds only in-frame clones and misses some; the assay was immunoSEQ multiplex PCR. Altogether fewer than 100,000 clones are present, 80% being singletons, with the ten largest covering approximately 1%. The sample consisted of PBMCs. All receptors come from a male donor in good health and CMV-seronegative.

This chain joins TRBV4-3 and TRBJ2-7; possibly TRBD2 for D (6 bases). V was pared by 0 bases and J by 2 bases, with 20 bases between. CDR3 length: 18 amino acids. Per germline, CDR1 LGHNA and CDR2 YSLEER. In DNA, the CDR3 is TGCGCCAGCAGCCAAGAGTACGGGGGACGAACCTTCCCCTACGAGCAGTACTTC. Its protein is CASSQEYGGRTFPYEQYF.

Comments on this clone: One end of the junction fails to match germline, which may point to a read error. The chain uses TRBV5-1 and TRBJ2-7; 7 positions match TRBD2. The CDR3 is 12 amino acids. Germline V gene lookup returns CDR1 SGHRS and CDR2 YFSETQ. Here the CDR3 DNA reads TGCGCCAGCAGCTTGATGGGAGGGCCGATCGACTTC. Its translation is CASSLMGGPIDF.

This clone showed up just a few times. This sequence joins TRBV2 and TRBJ2-4; D gene ambiguous. The J call may be incorrect, as the DNA end agrees better with TRBJ2-5. The CDR3 length is 14 residues. In germline, CDR1 is SNHLY, CDR2 FYNNEI. The CDR3 sequence: CASSESRSAPTQYF. In nucleotides, the CDR3 is TGTGCCAGCAGTGAATCTAGGTCCGCTCCGACCCAGTACTTC.

V usage is TRBV7-9 and J usage is TRBJ1-4, with 9 nucleotides matching TRBD1. This CDR3 comprises 14 residues. Per the germline V gene, CDR1 is SEHNR and CDR2 is FQNEAQ (reference sequence). Losses at the gene ends were 5 bases for V and 8 bases for J; bases not matched to a gene: 6. The CDR3 sequence: CASSRDRVEEKLFF. The CDR3 DNA follows: TGTGCCAGCAGCCGGGACAGGGTTGAGGAAAAACTGTTTTTT.

Notes on this clone: Relative to the germline gene, one junction end is altered; a read error may explain this. The chain has TRBV19 and TRBJ1-5, with D uncertain. Looked up from germline, CDR1 is LNHDA and CDR2 is SQIVND (reference sequence). The length of the CDR3 is 16 residues. CDR3: CASRSGYQMGNQPQNF. The CDR3 nucleotides are TGTGCCAGTAGGTCGGGGTATCAGATGGGCAATCAGCCCCAGAATTTT.

The sample holds one count of this clone. Other DNA sequences in this specimen translate into the identical CDR3. This chain uses TRBV27 with TRBJ1-3, with a weak D call TRBD1 (6 bases). V shed 8 bases and J shed 3 bases, with 11 bases lying between them. Germline V gene sequence: CDR1 MNHEY, CDR2 SMNVEV (reference sequence). The CDR3 contains 13 residues. CDR3 sequence: CASGARGGNTIYF. CDR3 coding DNA: TGTGCCAGCGGGGCCAGGGGTGGAAACACCATATATTTT.

This sequence joins TRBV5-4 and TRBJ2-5; D is unclear. V lost 1 base, J lost 4 bases, and 8 bases lay in between. The CDR3 is 13 amino acids. Germline assignment: CDR1 SGHNT and CDR2 YYREEE (reference sequence). The CDR3 coding sequence is TGTGCCAGCAGCTTGTTCCACGGAGAGACCCAGTACTTC. Its translation is CASSLFHGETQYF.

The chain couples TRBV27 to TRBJ1-4, with D possibly matching TRBD1 (5 bases). CDR3 length equals 14 residues. V lost 9 bases, J lost 8 bases, and 19 bases lay in between. The germline gives CDR1 MNHEY, CDR2 SMNVEV (reference sequence). This chain's CDR3 is CASGRQTNPEKLFF. Written as DNA, the CDR3 is TGTGCCAGTGGGCGACAGACCAACCCAGAAAAACTGTTTTTT. The whole variable domain, filled in from reference TRBV27 and TRBJ1-4, reads EAQVTQNPRYLITVTGKKLTVTCSQNMNHEYMSWYRQDPGLGLRQIYYSMNVEVTDKGDVPEGYKVSRKEKRNFPLILESPSPNQTSLYFCASGRQTNPEKLFFGSGTQLSVL.

The V and J genes are TRBV30 and TRBJ1-3, with D maybe TRBD1 (5 bases). CDR3 length equals 15 residues. Germline loops: CDR1 GTSNPN, CDR2 SVGIG (reference sequence). Trimming removed 2 bases at V and 3 bases at J, with 14 bases between. The CDR3 nucleotides are TGTGCCTGGAGTCCGGAAAGGGGCGATGGAAACACCATATATTTT. It codes for CAWSPERGDGNTIYF.

The genes are TRBV7-9 and TRBJ1-5; no clear D gene. V was trimmed by 5 bases and J by 2 bases, leaving 16 bases between them. Germline-derived CDR1 and CDR2 are SEHNR and FQNEAQ (reference sequence). CDR3 length: 16 amino acids. The CDR3 loop is CASSLDEGRGNQPQHF. The CDR3 bases are TGTGCCAGCAGCCTGGACGAGGGTCGTGGCAATCAGCCCCAGCATTTT. The complete variable domain, with remaining parts taken from reference TRBV7-9 and TRBJ1-5, reads DTGVSQNPRHKITKRGQNVTFRCDPISEHNRLYWYRQTLGQGPEFLTYFQNEAQLEKSRLLSDRFSAERPKGSFSTLEIQRTEQGDSAMYLCASSLDEGRGNQPQHFGDGTRLSIL.

This clone was observed a handful of times. The J gene is TRBJ1-2, the V gene TRBV2; D is unresolved. V was pared by 3 bases and J by 3 bases, with 8 bases between. The V gene's germline CDR1 is SNHLY and CDR2 FYNNEI. The CDR3 totals 13 residues. CDR3 DNA: TGTGCCAGCAGTGAGCCGGGGTACTATGGCTACACCTTC. Amino acids: CASSEPGYYGYTF.

This chain joins TRBV19 and TRBJ1-1; no clear D. CDR3 length: 12 amino acids. CDR1 and CDR2 (germline): LNHDA, SQIVND (reference sequence). V gave up 5 bases and J gave up 10 bases, with 14 bases separating them. In DNA, the CDR3 is TGTGCCAGTAGTTCCATGACACACCGAGCTTTCTTT. This sequence encodes CASSSMTHRAFF. Together with reference TRBV19 and TRBJ1-1, the CDR3 gives the full variable domain: DGGITQSPKYLFRKEGQNVTLSCEQNLNHDAMYWYRQDPGQGLRLIYYSQIVNDFQKGDIAEGYSVSREKKESFPLTVTSAQKNPTAFYLCASSSMTHRAFFGQGTRLTVV.

This clone has a single count. This rearrangement joins TRBV5-6 to TRBJ2-5; 12 bases fit TRBD2. CDR1 is SGHDT, CDR2 YYEEEE, per germline. V lost 3 bases to trimming and J lost 2 bases; unmatched junction nucleotides: 2. This CDR3 region has 15 residues. The CDR3 coding sequence is TGTGCCAGCAGCTCTCTAGCGGGGGGGCAAGAGACCCAGTACTTC. Protein: CASSSLAGGQETQYF.

CDR3 protein: CASIPGPGLAGGKAYEQYF. CDR3 nucleotides: TGTGCCAGCATCCCCGGCCCGGGACTAGCGGGAGGGAAAGCCTACGAGCAGTACTTC. The chain uses TRBV6-7 and TRBJ2-7; 16 bases map to TRBD2. TRBV6-7 carries the ORF label, with uncertain function. CDR3 size: 19 residues. V gave up 7 bases and J gave up 2 bases; unmatched junction bases: 14.

The rearrangement joins TRBV10-3 to TRBJ2-3; D perhaps matches TRBD2 (5 bases). Germline-derived CDR1 and CDR2 are ENHRY and SYGVKD. This CDR3 is built from 15 residues. The V end was cut by 10 bases, the J end by 0 bases, with 17 bases between. CDR3 nucleotide sequence: TGTGCCAGAAGACTAACACTAAATAGCACAGATACGCAGTATTTT. Its protein is CARRLTLNSTDTQYF.

Concerning this clone: Other DNA sequences in the same sample also yield this CDR3. This sequence joins TRBV27 and TRBJ1-1; 11 nucleotides match TRBD1. The CDR3 is made up of 14 amino acids. V lost 3 bases, J lost 4 bases, and 1 base stayed unmatched. Germline-derived CDR1 and CDR2 are MNHEY and SMNVEV (reference sequence). CDR3 region: CASSLDRGPTEAFF. The CDR3 DNA reads TGTGCCAGCAGTTTGGACAGGGGGCCCACTGAAGCTTTCTTT.

This clone was seen a few times. V is TRBV5-4 and J is TRBJ2-5, with TRBD2 matching over 10 bases. V gave up 1 base and J gave up 3 bases; unmatched junction bases: 3. Germline V gene data show CDR1 as SGHNT and CDR2 as YYREEE (reference sequence). This CDR3 is 15 amino acids long. The DNA for the CDR3 is TGTGCCAGCAGCTTGCCTGGACTAGCGGAAGAGACCCAGTACTTC. Translating it yields CASSLPGLAEETQYF.

CDR3 sequence reads: CASIPIGGQNTEAFF. The CDR3 DNA reads TGTGCCAGTATCCCTATTGGCGGGCAGAACACTGAAGCTTTCTTT. The V and J genes are TRBV19 and TRBJ1-1; D call uncertain. V was pared by 7 bases and J by 1 base, with 16 bases between. Germline CDR1 LNHDA, CDR2 SQIVND (reference sequence). The CDR3 extends over 15 amino acids.

The gene calls are TRBV20-1 and TRBJ2-1; D is ambiguous. There are 9 residues in the CDR3. V dropped 5 bases and J dropped 8 bases, with 4 bases sitting between them. The germline V gene has CDR1 DFQATT and CDR2 SNEGSKA (reference sequence). DNA for the CDR3: TGCAGTGCTGAGGATGAGCAGTTCTTC. Protein: CSAEDEQFF.

The chain recombines TRBV13 with TRBJ2-1; the D is unclear. Germline V gene lookup returns CDR1 PRHDT and CDR2 FYEKMQ (reference sequence). The length of the CDR3 is 16 residues. The V gene lost 1 base and the J gene lost 0 bases, with 10 bases spanning the gap. The CDR3 loop reads CASSLAAPSSYNEQFF. In DNA form, the CDR3 reads TGTGCCAGCAGCTTAGCCGCCCCGAGCTCCTACAATGAGCAGTTCTTC.

The chain recombines TRBV7-2 with TRBJ2-5; 10 bases line up with TRBD1. This CDR3 is built from 14 residues. Germline-derived CDR1 and CDR2 are SGHTA and FQGNSA. Losses at the gene ends were 6 bases for V and 5 bases for J; bases not matched to a gene: 6. CDR3 nucleotides: TGTGCCAGCAGAAGACAGGGGGCGAAGGAGACCCAGTACTTC. It encodes CASRRQGAKETQYF.

V usage is TRBV6-6 and J usage is TRBJ1-1; perhaps TRBD1 as D (6 bases). This CDR3 comprises 16 residues. Per germline, CDR1 MNHNY and CDR2 SVGAGI (reference sequence). Trimming removed 6 bases from V and 6 bases from J, with 23 bases in between. The CDR3 DNA reads TGTGCCAGCAGCCAGGGGCAGGGGTTAATAGACCCTGAAGCTTTCTTT. It specifies CASSQGQGLIDPEAFF.

V usage is TRBV9 and J usage is TRBJ2-3; the D is unclear. This CDR3 is built from 14 residues. The ends were cut back, 4 bases at V and 6 bases at J, with 15 bases in the middle. Germline V gene lookup returns CDR1 SGDLS and CDR2 YYNGEE. The CDR3 DNA reads TGTGCCAGCAGCCCACGAGCGCCGGCCGATACGCAGTATTTT. Its translation: CASSPRAPADTQYF.

The V gene is TRBV14, the J gene TRBJ1-2; unclear D gene. Germline lookup yields CDR1 SGHDN and CDR2 FVKESK. The CDR3 extends over 16 amino acids. V was trimmed by 0 bases and J by 4 bases, leaving 15 bases between them. CDR3 residues: CASSQDRRQLFYGYTF. CDR3 coding DNA: TGTGCCAGCAGCCAAGATCGCAGGCAATTATTCTATGGCTACACCTTC.

This sequence joins TRBV6-5 and TRBJ1-1; no firm D call. Germline V gene lookup returns CDR1 MNHEY and CDR2 SVGAGI. V lost 2 bases to trimming and J lost 0 bases, with 7 bases between them. The CDR3 loop spans 14 amino acids. CDR3 region: CASSYTDMNTEAFF. CDR3 sequence (DNA): TGTGCCAGCAGTTACACAGACATGAACACTGAAGCTTTCTTT.